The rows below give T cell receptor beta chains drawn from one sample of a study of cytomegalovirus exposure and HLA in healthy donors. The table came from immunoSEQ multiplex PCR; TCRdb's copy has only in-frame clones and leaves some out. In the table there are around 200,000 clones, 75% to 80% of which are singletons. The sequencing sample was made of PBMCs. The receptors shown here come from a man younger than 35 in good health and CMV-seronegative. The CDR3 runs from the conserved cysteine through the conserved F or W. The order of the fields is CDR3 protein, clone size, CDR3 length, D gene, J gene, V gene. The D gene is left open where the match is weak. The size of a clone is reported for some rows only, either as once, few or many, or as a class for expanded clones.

CDR3aa: CAWSTKGQGGDTQYF; abundance: NA; len: 15; d_gene: TRBD1; j_gene: TRBJ2-3; v_gene: TRBV30
CDR3aa: CASSEARGTEAFF; abundance: NA; len: 13; d_gene: NA; j_gene: TRBJ1-1; v_gene: TRBV9
CDR3aa: CAISESGRQGATSGRSTDTQYF; abundance: NA; len: 22; d_gene: TRBD2; j_gene: TRBJ2-3; v_gene: TRBV10-3
CDR3aa: CASSPTQRAQETQYF; abundance: NA; len: 15; d_gene: NA; j_gene: TRBJ2-5; v_gene: TRBV7-2
CDR3aa: CASSLTGQQETQYF; abundance: NA; len: 14; d_gene: NA; j_gene: TRBJ2-5; v_gene: TRBV6-6
CDR3aa: CASSQGLAGTYEQYF; abundance: NA; len: 15; d_gene: TRBD2; j_gene: TRBJ2-7; v_gene: TRBV9
CDR3aa: CASSPLPPGQGPIGEQYF; abundance: NA; len: 18; d_gene: TRBD1; j_gene: TRBJ2-7; v_gene: TRBV18
CDR3aa: CASSEQGRAAFF; abundance: NA; len: 12; d_gene: NA; j_gene: TRBJ1-1; v_gene: TRBV13
CDR3aa: CASSVQAYSNQPQHF; abundance: NA; len: 15; d_gene: NA; j_gene: TRBJ1-5; v_gene: TRBV7-2
CDR3aa: CASSLGESPLHF; abundance: NA; len: 12; d_gene: NA; j_gene: TRBJ1-6; v_gene: TRBV7-9
CDR3aa: CASVQGLAAYSYEQYF; abundance: NA; len: 16; d_gene: TRBD2; j_gene: NA; v_gene: TRBV12-5
CDR3aa: CACGIAGAKYEQYF; abundance: few; len: 14; d_gene: TRBD2; j_gene: TRBJ2-7; v_gene: TRBV7-9
CDR3aa: CASSLGFTGGSYGYTF; abundance: NA; len: 16; d_gene: TRBD1; j_gene: TRBJ1-2; v_gene: TRBV7-8
CDR3aa: CASSNSLASTDTQYF; abundance: NA; len: 15; d_gene: TRBD2; j_gene: TRBJ2-3; v_gene: TRBV7-3
CDR3aa: CASSLTPGKEELFF; abundance: NA; len: 14; d_gene: NA; j_gene: TRBJ2-2; v_gene: TRBV7-6
CDR3aa: CASSGGLSLDGEQFF; abundance: NA; len: 15; d_gene: NA; j_gene: TRBJ2-1; v_gene: TRBV9
CDR3aa: CASSLSGRYYEQYF; abundance: NA; len: 14; d_gene: NA; j_gene: TRBJ2-7; v_gene: TRBV5-8
CDR3aa: CASSPPITDTQYF; abundance: NA; len: 13; d_gene: NA; j_gene: TRBJ2-3; v_gene: TRBV18
CDR3aa: CASSSDSFYGYTF; abundance: NA; len: 13; d_gene: NA; j_gene: TRBJ1-2; v_gene: TRBV11-3
CDR3aa: CASSVGLAGEGNEQFF; abundance: NA; len: 16; d_gene: TRBD2; j_gene: TRBJ2-1; v_gene: TRBV5-1
CDR3aa: CASSEALLGAGEKLFF; abundance: NA; len: 16; d_gene: NA; j_gene: TRBJ1-4; v_gene: TRBV2
CDR3aa: CASSLGRVAHNSPLHF; abundance: NA; len: 16; d_gene: NA; j_gene: TRBJ1-6; v_gene: TRBV5-5
CDR3aa: CASSYVSGSYEQYF; abundance: NA; len: 14; d_gene: NA; j_gene: TRBJ2-7; v_gene: TRBV6-5
CDR3aa: CASSQPTDSPYNEQFF; abundance: NA; len: 16; d_gene: NA; j_gene: TRBJ2-1; v_gene: TRBV4-1
CDR3aa: CAISESRAGATVSDGYTF; abundance: NA; len: 18; d_gene: NA; j_gene: TRBJ1-2; v_gene: TRBV10-3